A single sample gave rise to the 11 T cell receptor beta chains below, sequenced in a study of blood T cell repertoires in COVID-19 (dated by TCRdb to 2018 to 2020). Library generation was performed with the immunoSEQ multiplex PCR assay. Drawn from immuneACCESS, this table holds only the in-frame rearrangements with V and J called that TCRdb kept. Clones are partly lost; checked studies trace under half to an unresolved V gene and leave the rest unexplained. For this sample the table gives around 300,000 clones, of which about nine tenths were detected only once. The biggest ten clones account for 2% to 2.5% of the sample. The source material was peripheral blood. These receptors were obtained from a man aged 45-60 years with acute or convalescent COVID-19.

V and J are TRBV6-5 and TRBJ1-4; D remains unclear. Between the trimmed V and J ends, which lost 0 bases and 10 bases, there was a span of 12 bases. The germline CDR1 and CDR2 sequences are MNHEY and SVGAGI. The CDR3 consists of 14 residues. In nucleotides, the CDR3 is TGTGCCAGCAGTTACTCGTGGACCGAGGGAAAACTGTTTTTT. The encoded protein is CASSYSWTEGKLFF.

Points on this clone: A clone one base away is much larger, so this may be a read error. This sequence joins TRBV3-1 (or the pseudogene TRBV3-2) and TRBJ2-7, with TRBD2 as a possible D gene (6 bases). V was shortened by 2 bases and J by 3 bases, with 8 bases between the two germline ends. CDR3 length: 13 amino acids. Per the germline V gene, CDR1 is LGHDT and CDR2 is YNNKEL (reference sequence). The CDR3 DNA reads TGTGCCAGCAGCCAACTAGCGAGCTACGAGCAGTACTTC. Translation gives CASSQLASYEQYF.

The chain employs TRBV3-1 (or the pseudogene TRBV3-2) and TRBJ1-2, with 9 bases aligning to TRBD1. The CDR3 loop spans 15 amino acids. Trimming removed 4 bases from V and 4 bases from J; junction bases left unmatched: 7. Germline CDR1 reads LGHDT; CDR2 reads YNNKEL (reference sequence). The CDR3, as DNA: TGTGCCAGCAGCCTGCCGGGACAGGGATCCTATGGCTACACCTTC. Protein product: CASSLPGQGSYGYTF.

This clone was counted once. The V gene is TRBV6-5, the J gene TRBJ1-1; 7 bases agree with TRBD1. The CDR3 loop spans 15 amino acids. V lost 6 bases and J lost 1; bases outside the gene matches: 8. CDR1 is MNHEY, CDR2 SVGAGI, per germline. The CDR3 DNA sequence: TGTGCCAGCAGCCCCCCGGGACAGAGGAACACTGAAGCTTTCTTT. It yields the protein CASSPPGQRNTEAFF.

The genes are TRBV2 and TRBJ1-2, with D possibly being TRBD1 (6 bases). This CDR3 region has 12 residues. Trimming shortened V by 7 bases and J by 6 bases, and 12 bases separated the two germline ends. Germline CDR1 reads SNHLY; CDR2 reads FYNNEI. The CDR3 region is CASKRPGDGYTF. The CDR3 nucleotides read TGTGCCAGCAAGAGGCCAGGGGATGGCTACACCTTC.

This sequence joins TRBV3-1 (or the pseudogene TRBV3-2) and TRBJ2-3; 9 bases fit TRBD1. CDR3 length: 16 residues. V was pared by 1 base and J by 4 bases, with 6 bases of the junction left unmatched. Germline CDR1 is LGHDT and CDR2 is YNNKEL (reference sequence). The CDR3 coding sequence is TGTGCCAGCAGCCAAGCTGGGACAGGGTTTTCAGATACGCAGTATTTT. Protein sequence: CASSQAGTGFSDTQYF.

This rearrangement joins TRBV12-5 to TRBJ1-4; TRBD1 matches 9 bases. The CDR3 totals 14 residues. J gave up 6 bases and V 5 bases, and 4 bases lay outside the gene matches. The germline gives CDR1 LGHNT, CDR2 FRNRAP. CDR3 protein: CASGPGTGHEKLFF. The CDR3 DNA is TGTGCTAGTGGTCCTGGGACAGGGCATGAAAAACTGTTTTTT.

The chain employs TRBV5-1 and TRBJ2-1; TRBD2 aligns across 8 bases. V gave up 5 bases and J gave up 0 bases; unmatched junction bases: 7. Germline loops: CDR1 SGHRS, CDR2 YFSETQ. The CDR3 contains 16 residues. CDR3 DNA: TGCGCCAGCAGGTTTAGCGGGGAAAGCTCCTACAATGAGCAGTTCTTC. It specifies CASRFSGESSYNEQFF. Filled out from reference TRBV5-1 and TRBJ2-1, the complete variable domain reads KAGVTQTPRYLIKTRGQQVTLSCSPISGHRSVSWYQQTPGQGLQFLFEYFSETQRNKGNFPGRFSGRQFSNSRSEMNVSTLELGDSALYLCASRFSGESSYNEQFFGPGTRLTVL.

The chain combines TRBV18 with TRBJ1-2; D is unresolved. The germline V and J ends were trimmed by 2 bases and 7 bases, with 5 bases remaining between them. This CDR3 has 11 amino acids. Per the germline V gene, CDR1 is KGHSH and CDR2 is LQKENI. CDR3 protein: CASSPSGGYTF. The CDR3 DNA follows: TGTGCCAGCTCACCATCAGGTGGCTACACCTTC. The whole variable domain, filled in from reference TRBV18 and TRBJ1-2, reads NAGVMQNPRHLVRRRGQEARLRCSPMKGHSHVYWYRQLPEEGLKFMVYLQKENIIDESGMPKERFSAEFPKEGPSILRIQQVVRGDSAAYFCASSPSGGYTFGSGTRLTVV.

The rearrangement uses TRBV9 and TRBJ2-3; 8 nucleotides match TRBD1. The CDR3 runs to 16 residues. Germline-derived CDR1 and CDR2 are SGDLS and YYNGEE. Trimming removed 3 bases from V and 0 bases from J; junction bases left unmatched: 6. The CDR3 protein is CASSGQGAGSTDTQYF. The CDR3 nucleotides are TGTGCCAGCAGCGGCCAGGGGGCGGGTAGCACAGATACGCAGTATTTT.

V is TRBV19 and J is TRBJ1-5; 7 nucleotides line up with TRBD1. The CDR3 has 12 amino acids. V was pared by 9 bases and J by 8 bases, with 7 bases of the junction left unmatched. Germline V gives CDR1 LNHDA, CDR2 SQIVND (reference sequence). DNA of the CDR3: TGTGCCAGCCAGGCGGACAGGAAGCCCCAGCATTTT. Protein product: CASQADRKPQHF.